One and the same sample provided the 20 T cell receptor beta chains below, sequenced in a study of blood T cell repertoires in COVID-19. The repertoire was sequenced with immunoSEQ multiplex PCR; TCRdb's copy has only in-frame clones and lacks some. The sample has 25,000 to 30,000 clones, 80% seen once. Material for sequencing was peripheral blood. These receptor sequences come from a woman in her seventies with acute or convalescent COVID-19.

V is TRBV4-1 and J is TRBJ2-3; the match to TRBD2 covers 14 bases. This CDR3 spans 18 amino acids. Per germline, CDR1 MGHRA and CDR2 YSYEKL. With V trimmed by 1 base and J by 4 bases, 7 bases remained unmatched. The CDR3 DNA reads TGCGCCAGCAGCCAAGTGACTAGCGGGAGGGCCAAGGCAGATACGCAGTATTTT. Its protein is CASSQVTSGRAKADTQYF.

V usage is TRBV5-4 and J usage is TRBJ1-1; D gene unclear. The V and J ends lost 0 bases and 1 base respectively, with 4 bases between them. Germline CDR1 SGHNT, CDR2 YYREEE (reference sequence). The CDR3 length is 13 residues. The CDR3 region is CASSLDRNTEAFF. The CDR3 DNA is TGTGCCAGCAGCTTGGACAGGAACACTGAAGCTTTCTTT.

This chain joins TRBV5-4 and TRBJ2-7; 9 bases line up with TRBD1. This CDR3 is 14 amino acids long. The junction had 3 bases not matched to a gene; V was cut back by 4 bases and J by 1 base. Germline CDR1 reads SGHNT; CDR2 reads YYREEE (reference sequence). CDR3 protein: CASSPGQGSYEQYF. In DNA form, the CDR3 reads TGTGCCAGCAGCCCAGGACAGGGGTCCTACGAGCAGTACTTC.

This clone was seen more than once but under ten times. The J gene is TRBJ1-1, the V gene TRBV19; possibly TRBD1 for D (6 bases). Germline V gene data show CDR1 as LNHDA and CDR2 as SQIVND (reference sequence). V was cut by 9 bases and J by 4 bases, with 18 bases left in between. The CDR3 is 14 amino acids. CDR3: CASGIQGLSTEAFF. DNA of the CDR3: TGTGCCAGCGGGATACAGGGTCTGAGCACTGAAGCTTTCTTT.

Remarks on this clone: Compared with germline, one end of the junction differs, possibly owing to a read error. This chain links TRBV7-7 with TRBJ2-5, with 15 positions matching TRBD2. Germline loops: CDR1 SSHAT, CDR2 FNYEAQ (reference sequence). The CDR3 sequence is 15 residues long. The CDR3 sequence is CASSPGLAGGGAQYF. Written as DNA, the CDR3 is TGTGCTAGCAGCCCCGGACTAGCGGGAGGGGGGGCCCAGTACTTC.

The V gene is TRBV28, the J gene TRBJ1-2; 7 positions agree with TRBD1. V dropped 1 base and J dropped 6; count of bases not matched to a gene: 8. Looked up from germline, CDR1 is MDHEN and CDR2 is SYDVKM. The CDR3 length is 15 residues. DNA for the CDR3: TGTGCCAGCAGTTTATCAGGCCAGGGGGTACATGGCTACACCTTC. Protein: CASSLSGQGVHGYTF.

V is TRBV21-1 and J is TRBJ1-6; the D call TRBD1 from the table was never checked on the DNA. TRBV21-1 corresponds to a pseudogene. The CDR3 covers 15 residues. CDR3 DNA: TGTGCCAGCAGCAGAGCCGGGACAGAGAATTCACCCCTCCACTTT. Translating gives CASSRAGTENSPLHF.

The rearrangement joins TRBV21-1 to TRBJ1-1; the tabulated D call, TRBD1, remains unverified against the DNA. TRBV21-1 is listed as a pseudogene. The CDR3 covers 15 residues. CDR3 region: CASSKVRGPGTEAFF. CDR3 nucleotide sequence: TGTGCCAGCAGCAAAGTGAGGGGGCCTGGCACTGAAGCTTTCTTT.

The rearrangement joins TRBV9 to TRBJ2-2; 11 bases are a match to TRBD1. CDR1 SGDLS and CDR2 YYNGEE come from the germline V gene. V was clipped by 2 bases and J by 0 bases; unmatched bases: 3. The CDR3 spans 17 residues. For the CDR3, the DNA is TGTGCCAGCAGCGTCTTGGGACAGGGGGCGAACACCGGGGAGCTGTTTTTT. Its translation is CASSVLGQGANTGELFF.

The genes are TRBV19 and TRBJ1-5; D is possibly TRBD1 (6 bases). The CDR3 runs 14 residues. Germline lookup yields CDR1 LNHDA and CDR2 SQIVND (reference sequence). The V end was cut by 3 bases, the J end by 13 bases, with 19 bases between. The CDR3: CASSIGARQVGQHF. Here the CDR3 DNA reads TGTGCCAGTAGTATTGGGGCTCGACAGGTAGGGCAGCATTTT.

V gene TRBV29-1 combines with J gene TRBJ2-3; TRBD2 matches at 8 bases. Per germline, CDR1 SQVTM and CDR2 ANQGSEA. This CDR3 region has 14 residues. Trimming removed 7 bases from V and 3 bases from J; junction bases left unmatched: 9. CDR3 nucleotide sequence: TGCAGCGGGTACCGGGGGGGAGGAACAGATACGCAGTATTTT. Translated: CSGYRGGGTDTQYF.

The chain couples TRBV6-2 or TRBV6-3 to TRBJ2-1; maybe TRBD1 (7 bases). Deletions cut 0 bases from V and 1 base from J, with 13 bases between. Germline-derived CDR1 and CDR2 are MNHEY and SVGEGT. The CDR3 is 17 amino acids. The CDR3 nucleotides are TGTGCCAGCAGTTACTCGGACAGGACTATTTCCTACAATGAGCAGTTCTTC. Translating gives CASSYSDRTISYNEQFF.

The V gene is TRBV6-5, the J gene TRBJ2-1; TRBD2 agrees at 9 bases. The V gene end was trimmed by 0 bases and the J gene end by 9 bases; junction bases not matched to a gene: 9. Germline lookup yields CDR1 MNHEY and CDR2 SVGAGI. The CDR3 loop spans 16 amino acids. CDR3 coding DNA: TGTGCCAGCAGTTACTCCGGGCCTAGCGGGGTCGGTGAGCAGTTCTTC. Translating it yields CASSYSGPSGVGEQFF.

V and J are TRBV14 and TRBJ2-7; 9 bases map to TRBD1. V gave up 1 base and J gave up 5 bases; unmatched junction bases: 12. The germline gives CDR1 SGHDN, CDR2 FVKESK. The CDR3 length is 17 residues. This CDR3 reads CASSQGLSLGQGNEQYF. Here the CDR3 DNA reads TGTGCCAGCAGCCAAGGATTAAGTTTGGGACAGGGTAACGAGCAGTACTTC.

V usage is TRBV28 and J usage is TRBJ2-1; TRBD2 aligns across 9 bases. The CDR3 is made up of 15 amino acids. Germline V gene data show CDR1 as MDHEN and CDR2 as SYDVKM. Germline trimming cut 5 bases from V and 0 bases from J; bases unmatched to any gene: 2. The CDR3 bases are TGTGCCAGCAGTCTAGCGGGATCCTCCTACAATGAGCAGTTCTTC. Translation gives CASSLAGSSYNEQFF.

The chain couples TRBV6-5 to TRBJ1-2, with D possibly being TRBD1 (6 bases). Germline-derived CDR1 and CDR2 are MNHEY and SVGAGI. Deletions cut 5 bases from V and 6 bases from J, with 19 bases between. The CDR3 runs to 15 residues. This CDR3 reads CASSRGTFTMDGYTF. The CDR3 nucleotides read TGTGCCAGCAGTCGAGGGACATTTACCATGGATGGCTACACCTTC.

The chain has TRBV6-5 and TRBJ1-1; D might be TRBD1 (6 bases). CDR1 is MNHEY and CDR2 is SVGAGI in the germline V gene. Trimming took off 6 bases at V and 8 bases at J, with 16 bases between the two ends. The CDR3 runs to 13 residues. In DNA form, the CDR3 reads TGTGCCAGCAGCCTTATGGGGGGGCGGGAAGCTTTCTTT. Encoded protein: CASSLMGGREAFF.

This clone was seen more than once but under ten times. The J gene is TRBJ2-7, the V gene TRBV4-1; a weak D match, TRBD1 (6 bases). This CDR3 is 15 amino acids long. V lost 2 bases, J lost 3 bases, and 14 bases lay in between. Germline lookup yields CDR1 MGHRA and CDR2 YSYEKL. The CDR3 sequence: CASSQMQTGGYEQYF. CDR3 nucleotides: TGCGCCAGCAGCCAAATGCAGACAGGAGGCTACGAGCAGTACTTC.

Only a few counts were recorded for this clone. The CDR3 loop is CASSFYSGPGDEQYF. The CDR3 bases are TGTGCCAGCAGCTTTTATTCGGGACCGGGGGACGAGCAGTACTTC. V gene TRBV7-9 combines with J gene TRBJ2-7, with D possibly matching TRBD2 (6 bases). Trimming left V 3 bases short and J 5 bases short, with 17 bases between. Germline loops: CDR1 SEHNR, CDR2 FQNEAQ (reference sequence). This CDR3 is built from 15 residues.

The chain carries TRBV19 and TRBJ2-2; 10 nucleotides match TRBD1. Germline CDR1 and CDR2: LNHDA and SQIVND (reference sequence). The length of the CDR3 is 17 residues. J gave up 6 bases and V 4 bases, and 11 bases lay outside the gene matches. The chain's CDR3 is CASSKSWTGGGPGELFF. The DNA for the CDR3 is TGTGCCAGTAGTAAATCCTGGACAGGGGGAGGACCCGGGGAGCTGTTTTTT.